The 20 T cell receptor beta chains below were found in one sample sequenced in a study of OX40 agonist ivuxolimab in advanced cancers. Receptor amplification or capture employed the immunoSEQ multiplex PCR assay. Drawn from immuneACCESS, this table holds only the in-frame rearrangements with V and J called that TCRdb kept. Clones are partly lost; checked studies trace under half to an unresolved V gene and leave the rest unexplained. A total of tens of thousands of clones appear in this sample, roughly 84% of them only once. The ten most abundant clones make up less than 0.9% of the sample. Sequenced here: CD4+ or CD8+ T cells sorted from blood, sampled in a trial of the OX40 agonist ivuxolimab. Receptors were obtained from an adult with an advanced solid tumor such as melanoma, head and neck, liver or kidney cancer.

This chain links TRBV2 with TRBJ1-1; the D is unclear. V dropped 1 base and J dropped 11 bases, with 8 bases sitting between them. In germline, CDR1 is SNHLY, CDR2 FYNNEI. This CDR3 has 11 amino acids. The CDR3 protein is CASSEVNNAFF. The CDR3 nucleotides are TGTGCCAGCAGTGAAGTGAATAACGCTTTCTTT.

The genes are TRBV5-1 and TRBJ1-2; TRBD1 is a possible D gene (6 bases). Germline loops: CDR1 SGHRS, CDR2 YFSETQ. V lost 0 bases, J lost 2 bases, and 20 bases lay in between. CDR3 length: 18 residues. CDR3 region: CASSLAGAGDPSNYGYTF. In DNA, the CDR3 is TGCGCCAGCAGCTTGGCCGGGGCAGGGGACCCCTCCAACTATGGCTACACCTTC.

This chain uses TRBV18 with TRBJ1-4; D is undetermined. V was shortened by 6 bases and J by 8 bases, with 16 bases between the two germline ends. The CDR3 length is 14 residues. Germline V lookup: CDR1 KGHSH, CDR2 LQKENI. CDR3 DNA: TGTGCCAGCTCCCCTGGAGAGGAGGACGAAAAACTGTTTTTT. As protein: CASSPGEEDEKLFF.

Only a few counts were recorded for this clone. A read error may produce the germline difference seen at one junction end. V and J are TRBV7-7 and TRBJ2-5; 9 positions match TRBD2. Germline V gives CDR1 SSHAT, CDR2 FNYEAQ (reference sequence). The CDR3 covers 17 residues. The CDR3 region is CASSLGGLSGGQETQYF. DNA of the CDR3: TGTGCTAGCAGCTTAGGGGGTCTTAGCGGGGGACAAGAGACCCAGTACTTC. Full variable domain (missing parts from reference TRBV7-7 and TRBJ2-5): GAGVSQSPRYKVTKRGQDVTLRCDPISSHATLYWYQQALGQGPEFLTYFNYEAQPDKSGLPSDRFSAERPEGSISTLTIQRTEQRDSAMYRCASSLGGLSGGQETQYFGPGTRLLVL.

This clone has just one count. V gene TRBV28 combines with J gene TRBJ1-6, with TRBD1 matching 8 bases. Germline V gene lookup returns CDR1 MDHEN and CDR2 SYDVKM. Unmatched junction bases numbered 10, after V lost 2 bases and J lost 10 bases. The CDR3 has 16 amino acids. The CDR3: CASSLPPGRGQSPLHF. The CDR3 DNA reads as TGTGCCAGCAGTTTACCCCCCGGCAGGGGGCAATCACCCCTCCACTTT.

The chain employs TRBV29-1 and TRBJ2-3, with 8 bases fitting TRBD2. V lost 7 bases and J lost 4; bases outside the gene matches: 7. CDR3 length equals 13 residues. Germline loops: CDR1 SQVTM, CDR2 ANQGSEA. The CDR3 DNA is TGCAGCGCGACTAGCGAGTTAGCAGATACGCAGTATTTT. It codes for CSATSELADTQYF.

The genes are TRBV10-3 and TRBJ1-1; 7 bases are a match to TRBD1. Losses at the gene ends were 10 bases for V and 7 bases for J; bases not matched to a gene: 9. Germline V lookup: CDR1 ENHRY, CDR2 SYGVKD. CDR3 length: 12 residues. The CDR3 coding sequence is TGTGCCACCAGAGAGGGGGCAGATGAAGCTTTCTTT. This sequence encodes CATREGADEAFF.

The chain carries TRBV19 and TRBJ1-5; D possibly corresponds to TRBD1 (5 bases). The germline V gene has CDR1 LNHDA and CDR2 SQIVND (reference sequence). Trimming pared 10 bases from V and 1 base from J, leaving 17 bases between. The CDR3 contains 15 residues. CDR3 region: CATAGAWGSNQPQHF. The CDR3, as DNA: TGTGCCACCGCGGGAGCATGGGGGAGCAATCAGCCCCAGCATTTT.

This clone was observed once. The chain has TRBV2 and TRBJ1-4; D unclear. This CDR3 spans 14 amino acids. Germline V CDR1 and CDR2: SNHLY, FYNNEI. V gave up 6 bases and J gave up 5 bases, with 13 bases separating them. Here the CDR3 reads CASREGGSNEKLFF. The CDR3 DNA reads as TGTGCCAGCAGGGAGGGAGGATCAAATGAAAAACTGTTTTTT.

The rearrangement joins TRBV6-4 to TRBJ1-2; the D gene is possibly TRBD1 (5 bases). CDR3 size: 14 residues. The V end was cut by 5 bases, the J end by 5 bases, with 15 bases between. The germline V gene encodes CDR1 MRHNA and CDR2 SNTAGT. The CDR3 loop reads CASSSGTVGYGYTF. In DNA, the CDR3 is TGTGCCAGCAGTTCCGGGACGGTCGGTTATGGCTACACCTTC.

In DNA, the CDR3 is TGTGCCAGCAGTGGGACTAGCGGGAGGTTCTACAATGAGCAGTTCTTC. Its protein product is CASSGTSGRFYNEQFF. The chain is built from TRBV6-6 and TRBJ2-1; 15 bases are shared with TRBD2. Germline values: CDR1 MNHNY, CDR2 SVGAGI (reference sequence). The CDR3 extends over 16 amino acids. J lost 3 bases, V lost 5 bases, and 2 bases had no gene match.

The sample holds a few counts of this clone. This rearrangement joins TRBV30 to TRBJ1-5; 9 nucleotides align to TRBD1. CDR1 GTSNPN and CDR2 SVGIG come from the germline V gene (reference sequence). The CDR3 covers 14 residues. V shed 5 bases, J shed 7 bases, and the junction held 9 bases outside the gene matches. CDR3 DNA sequence: TGTGCCTGGGAGGGACAGGGAGAGAACCAGCCCCAGCATTTT. Protein sequence: CAWEGQGENQPQHF.

The rearrangement joins TRBV30 to TRBJ1-5; D call uncertain. CDR3 size: 13 residues. V lost 8 bases to trimming and J lost 2 bases, with 13 bases between them. CDR1 is GTSNPN and CDR2 is SVGIG in the germline V gene (reference sequence). CDR3 DNA: TGTGCCGCCGGGCAGGCAGGCAATCAGCCCCAGCATTTT. Amino acids: CAAGQAGNQPQHF.

This rearrangement joins TRBV5-5 to TRBJ2-7, with 9 bases fitting TRBD2. Trimming cost V 5 bases and J 0 bases; bases outside gene matches: 3. This CDR3 has 14 amino acids. Germline-derived CDR1 and CDR2 are SGHKS and YYEKEE (reference sequence). The CDR3 bases are TGTGCCAGCAGTCGTAGCGGGAGCTCCTACGAGCAGTACTTC. Its protein is CASSRSGSSYEQYF.

The V gene is TRBV28, the J gene TRBJ2-5; 8 bases fit TRBD2. V trimming: 5 bases; J trimming: 6 bases; junction bases outside the gene matches: 8. This CDR3 is built from 14 residues. Germline-derived CDR1 and CDR2 are MDHEN and SYDVKM. The CDR3 DNA follows: TGTGCCAGCAGTCCCGGGGGGGCCGCGAAGACCCAGTACTTC. Protein sequence: CASSPGGAAKTQYF.

The V and J genes are TRBV7-3 and TRBJ2-3; D uncertain. CDR1 and CDR2 (germline): SGHTA, FQGTGA. V lost 1 base to trimming and J lost 1 base, with 9 bases between them. The CDR3 loop spans 15 amino acids. Written as DNA, the CDR3 is TGTGCCAGCAGCTTAAAGTACTCTGGCACAGATACGCAGTATTTT. Residues: CASSLKYSGTDTQYF.

The chain links TRBV19 to TRBJ2-7, with a tentative D call TRBD1 (6 bases). CDR1 is LNHDA, CDR2 SQIVND, per germline (reference sequence). The V end lost 3 bases, the J end lost 0 bases, and 15 bases lay between the germline ends. This CDR3 contains 16 residues. Here the CDR3 reads CASSISPGESSYEQYF. CDR3 DNA sequence: TGTGCCAGTAGTATCTCCCCAGGGGAAAGCTCCTACGAGCAGTACTTC.

The rearrangement uses TRBV6-1 and TRBJ2-5; a possible D gene is TRBD2 (5 bases). Germline V gives CDR1 MNHNS, CDR2 SASEGT. CDR3 length: 13 amino acids. Trimming removed 6 bases from V and 1 base from J, with 9 bases in between. CDR3 sequence reads: CASRGSGQETQYF. The CDR3 coding sequence is TGTGCCAGCAGAGGGAGCGGCCAAGAGACCCAGTACTTC.

The genes are TRBV4-1 and TRBJ1-2; maybe TRBD1 (6 bases). The CDR3 consists of 13 residues. Germline CDR1 and CDR2: MGHRA and YSYEKL. Between the trimmed V and J ends, which lost 8 bases and 4 bases, there was a span of 14 bases. CDR3 in amino acids: CASRSTGSYGYTF. The CDR3 DNA is TGCGCCAGCCGATCGACAGGAAGCTATGGCTACACCTTC.

V gene TRBV5-1 combines with J gene TRBJ2-1; 8 bases are a match to TRBD2. J lost 9 bases, V lost 0 bases, and 8 bases had no gene match. This CDR3 spans 15 amino acids. Germline loops: CDR1 SGHRS, CDR2 YFSETQ. The CDR3 DNA sequence: TGCGCCAGCAGCTTGGTCCGGGGGGGAAGGCGTGAGCAGTTCTTC. This codes for CASSLVRGGRREQFF.